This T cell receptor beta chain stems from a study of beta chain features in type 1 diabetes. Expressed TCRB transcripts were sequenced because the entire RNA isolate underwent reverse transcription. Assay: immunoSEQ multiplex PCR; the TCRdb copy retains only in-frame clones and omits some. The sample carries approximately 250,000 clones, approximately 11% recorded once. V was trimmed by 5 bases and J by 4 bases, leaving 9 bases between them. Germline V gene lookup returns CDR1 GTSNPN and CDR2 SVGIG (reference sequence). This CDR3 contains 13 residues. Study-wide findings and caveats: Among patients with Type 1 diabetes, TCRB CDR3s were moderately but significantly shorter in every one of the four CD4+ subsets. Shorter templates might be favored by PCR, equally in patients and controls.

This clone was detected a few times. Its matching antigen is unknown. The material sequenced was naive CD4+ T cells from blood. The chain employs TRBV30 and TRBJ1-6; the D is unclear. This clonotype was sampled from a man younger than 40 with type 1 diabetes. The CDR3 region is CAWGGNYNSPLHF. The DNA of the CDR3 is TGTGCCTGGGGTGGTAATTATAATTCACCCCTCCACTTT.